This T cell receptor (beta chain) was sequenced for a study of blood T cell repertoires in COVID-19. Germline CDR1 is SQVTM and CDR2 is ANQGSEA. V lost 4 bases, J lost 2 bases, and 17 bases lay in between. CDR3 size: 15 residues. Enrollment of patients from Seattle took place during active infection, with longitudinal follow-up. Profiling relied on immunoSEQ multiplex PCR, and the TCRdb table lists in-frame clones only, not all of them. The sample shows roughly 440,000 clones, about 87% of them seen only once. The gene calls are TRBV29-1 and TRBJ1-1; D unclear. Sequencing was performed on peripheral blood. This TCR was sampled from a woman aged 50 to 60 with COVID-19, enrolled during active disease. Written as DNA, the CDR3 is TGCAGCGTTGTGGTGTCCGGGAGCGTAAACACTGAAGCTTTCTTT. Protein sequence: CSVVVSGSVNTEAFF.